This entry lists 31 T cell receptor beta chains sequenced from one sample in a study of cytomegalovirus exposure and HLA in healthy donors. The PCR ran on 60 Vbeta and 13 Jbeta primers. Profiling relied on immunoSEQ multiplex PCR, and the TCRdb table lists in-frame clones only, not all of them. This table has around 100,000 clones, 60% to 80% appearing once. What was sequenced was PBMCs. The source is a man aged 45 to 65 in good health and CMV-seropositive.

This clone was found a few times. The chain combines TRBV5-4 with TRBJ1-4; 7 bases line up with TRBD1. Per the germline V gene, CDR1 is SGHNT and CDR2 is YYREEE (reference sequence). The CDR3 consists of 14 residues. V lost 2 bases, J lost 7 bases, and 5 bases stayed unmatched. CDR3 sequence reads: CASSLRGHGEKLFF. The CDR3 nucleotides are TGTGCCAGCAGCTTAAGGGGGCACGGTGAAAAACTGTTTTTT.

The CDR3: CASTPGGDGYTF. The CDR3 nucleotides read TGTGCCAGCACCCCGGGGGGGGATGGCTACACCTTC. V usage is TRBV6-5 and J usage is TRBJ1-2; a possible D gene is TRBD1 (5 bases). This CDR3 spans 12 amino acids. Germline-derived CDR1 and CDR2 are MNHEY and SVGAGI. Trimming removed 7 bases at V and 6 bases at J, with 12 bases between.

The chain recombines TRBV4-1 with TRBJ2-3, with 8 nucleotides matching TRBD2. CDR3 size: 17 residues. Germline assignment: CDR1 MGHRA and CDR2 YSYEKL. V trimming: 0 bases; J trimming: 1 base; junction bases outside the gene matches: 6. CDR3 sequence reads: CASSQELVAGRTDTQYF. As DNA, the CDR3 is TGCGCCAGCAGCCAAGAATTGGTAGCGGGGCGCACAGATACGCAGTATTTT.

The genes are TRBV6-1 and TRBJ1-2, with D possibly being TRBD1 (6 bases). V lost 4 bases and J 0 bases, leaving 9 bases between the germline ends. Germline-derived CDR1 and CDR2 are MNHNS and SASEGT. CDR3 size: 14 residues. This CDR3 is CASSGTAPNYGYTF. The CDR3 bases are TGTGCCAGCAGTGGGACAGCCCCTAACTATGGCTACACCTTC.

The genes are TRBV30 and TRBJ2-5; D perhaps matches TRBD1 (6 bases). CDR1 is GTSNPN, CDR2 SVGIG, per germline (reference sequence). The V and J ends lost 0 bases and 3 bases respectively, with 23 bases between them. This CDR3 spans 18 amino acids. CDR3 sequence: CAWSVRSGHIKSEETQYF. CDR3 bases: TGTGCCTGGAGTGTACGGTCGGGACATATCAAAAGTGAAGAGACCCAGTACTTC.

This chain links TRBV15 with TRBJ1-2, with 8 nucleotides matching TRBD1. The CDR3 loop spans 17 amino acids. After removal of 0 bases from V and 4 bases from J, the junction contained 10 bases not matched to a gene. CDR1 and CDR2 (germline): LNHNV, YYDKDF (reference sequence). In DNA form, the CDR3 reads TGTGCCACCAGCAGAGAACAGGGGGTTAGCTACCTCTATGGCTACACCTTC. Amino acids: CATSREQGVSYLYGYTF. Combining the CDR3 with reference TRBV15 and TRBJ1-2 gives the whole variable domain DAMVIQNPRYQVTQFGKPVTLSCSQTLNHNVMYWYQQKSSQAPKLLFHYYDKDFNNEADTPDNFQSRRPNTSFCFLDIRSPGLGDTAMYLCATSREQGVSYLYGYTFGSGTRLTVV.

The chain uses TRBV5-4 and TRBJ1-1; 9 nucleotides line up with TRBD1. J was trimmed by 5 bases and V by 6 bases; bases with no gene match: 5. Germline values: CDR1 SGHNT, CDR2 YYREEE (reference sequence). The CDR3 runs 13 residues. CDR3 nucleotides: TGTGCCAGCAATCTGGACAGGGGAACTGAAGCTTTCTTT. It specifies CASNLDRGTEAFF.

The chain joins TRBV4-1 to TRBJ2-1; 7 bases agree with TRBD2. The CDR3 is 17 amino acids. Germline V gives CDR1 MGHRA, CDR2 YSYEKL. Losses at the gene ends were 1 base for V and 6 bases for J; bases not matched to a gene: 12. CDR3 amino acids: CASSQGMVGLGSNEQFF. The CDR3 DNA reads TGCGCCAGCAGCCAAGGGATGGTCGGACTAGGCAGCAATGAGCAGTTCTTC.

In this sample, this clone turned up once. V is TRBV5-4 and J is TRBJ1-4; 7 bases map to TRBD1. Germline-derived CDR1 and CDR2 are SGHNT and YYREEE (reference sequence). This CDR3 has 15 amino acids. V trimming: 4 bases; J trimming: 7 bases; junction bases outside the gene matches: 10. CDR3 residues: CASSPTPTGREKLFF. DNA for the CDR3: TGTGCCAGCAGCCCGACCCCGACAGGGCGTGAAAAACTGTTTTTT.

The rearrangement uses TRBV7-9 and TRBJ1-6, with 9 bases matching TRBD1. Germline V gene sequence: CDR1 SEHNR, CDR2 FQNEAQ (reference sequence). V was pared by 5 bases and J by 6 bases, with 8 bases of the junction left unmatched. The CDR3 has 16 residues. The DNA of the CDR3 is TGTGCCAGCAGCCAGCCACAGGGGGCTTGTAATTCACCCCTCCACTTT. Its translation: CASSQPQGACNSPLHF.

The DNA of the CDR3 is TGTGCCAGCAGCTTAGCCATAGACAATCAGCCCCAGCATTTT. As protein: CASSLAIDNQPQHF. This chain joins TRBV7-8 and TRBJ1-5; D uncertain. Germline CDR1 reads SGHVS; CDR2 reads FQNEAQ. This CDR3 has 14 amino acids. With 0 bases removed from V and 3 bases from J, the gap between germline ends came to 6 bases.

The genes are TRBV5-1 and TRBJ1-2; no definite D call. There are 13 residues in the CDR3. Trimming took off 3 bases at V and 4 bases at J, with 10 bases between the two ends. Germline V gene data show CDR1 as SGHRS and CDR2 as YFSETQ. Here the CDR3 reads CASSYTSTYGYTF. The CDR3 DNA is TGCGCCAGCAGCTATACGTCTACCTATGGCTACACCTTC.

The rearrangement links TRBV20-1 to TRBJ1-1; the D is unclear. This CDR3 is built from 11 residues. Germline V gene data show CDR1 as DFQATT and CDR2 as SNEGSKA (reference sequence). V shed 2 bases and J shed 7 bases, with 8 bases lying between them. The CDR3: CSARITVEAFF. For the CDR3, the DNA is TGCAGTGCTAGAATTACAGTTGAAGCTTTCTTT.

As concerns this clone: Other nucleotide sequences from this sample produce the same CDR3. This chain links TRBV29-1 with TRBJ2-7; weak D call: TRBD2 (5 bases). Trimming left V 6 bases short and J 0 bases short, with 15 bases between. Germline lookup yields CDR1 SQVTM and CDR2 ANQGSEA. This CDR3 spans 14 amino acids. The CDR3 protein is CSVGEPGLSYEQYF. Written as DNA, the CDR3 is TGCAGCGTCGGGGAACCGGGTCTCTCCTACGAGCAGTACTTC.

The chain employs TRBV19 and TRBJ2-5; 8 bases agree with TRBD1. The V segment lost 10 bases and the J segment 4 bases; nucleotides outside the gene matches: 8. The CDR3 sequence is 13 residues long. Germline CDR1 LNHDA, CDR2 SQIVND (reference sequence). The CDR3 sequence: CATRTGSRETQYF. For the CDR3, the DNA is TGTGCCACAAGGACAGGGAGTAGAGAGACCCAGTACTTC. Full variable domain (missing parts from reference TRBV19 and TRBJ2-5): DGGITQSPKYLFRKEGQNVTLSCEQNLNHDAMYWYRQDPGQGLRLIYYSQIVNDFQKGDIAEGYSVSREKKESFPLTVTSAQKNPTAFYLCATRTGSRETQYFGPGTRLLVL.

The chain joins TRBV5-1 to TRBJ2-1, with D maybe TRBD1 (5 bases). Trimming removed 0 bases from V and 6 bases from J, with 16 bases in between. Germline-derived CDR1 and CDR2 are SGHRS and YFSETQ. The CDR3 loop spans 16 amino acids. CDR3 sequence reads: CASSLEVARGLNEQFF. CDR3 DNA: TGCGCCAGCAGCTTGGAGGTGGCAAGGGGTCTCAATGAGCAGTTCTTC.

The chain has TRBV2 and TRBJ2-5; 7 bases are a match to TRBD2. There are 14 residues in the CDR3. Germline assignment: CDR1 SNHLY and CDR2 FYNNEI. The V segment lost 7 bases and the J segment 2 bases; nucleotides outside the gene matches: 7. The CDR3 here is CASKPSGGQETQYF. In DNA form, the CDR3 reads TGTGCCAGCAAGCCTAGCGGAGGACAAGAGACCCAGTACTTC.

J is TRBJ2-1 and V is TRBV5-1; TRBD2 agrees at 7 bases. The junction had 6 bases not matched to a gene; V was cut back by 0 bases and J by 3 bases. The CDR3 loop spans 16 amino acids. Germline V gene sequence: CDR1 SGHRS, CDR2 YFSETQ. CDR3 bases: TGCGCCAGCAGCTTGGTCGCGGGAGACGACTACAATGAGCAGTTCTTC. Amino acids: CASSLVAGDDYNEQFF.

V is TRBV5-1 and J is TRBJ2-3, with 7 positions matching TRBD1. Germline CDR1 and CDR2: SGHRS and YFSETQ. The CDR3 is made up of 15 amino acids. Trimming at V came to 3 bases and at J to 4 bases, leaving 8 bases not matched to a gene. The CDR3 is CASSYPRQGPDTQYF. The CDR3, as DNA: TGCGCCAGCAGCTACCCTCGACAGGGTCCAGATACGCAGTATTTT.

This clone was recorded a few times. The V and J genes are TRBV2 and TRBJ1-3; D is undetermined. The V gene lost 7 bases and the J gene lost 3 bases, with 13 bases spanning the gap. This CDR3 is built from 14 residues. Germline CDR1 SNHLY, CDR2 FYNNEI. CDR3 sequence (DNA): TGTGCCAGCAAATTAACGACGGGTGGAAACACCATATATTTT. Translated: CASKLTTGGNTIYF.

The chain has TRBV18 and TRBJ2-3; D remains unclear. In germline, CDR1 is KGHSH, CDR2 LQKENI. The length of the CDR3 is 14 residues. V gave up 3 bases and J gave up 6 bases, with 13 bases separating them. CDR3 region: CASSPPSVRDTQYF. The CDR3 nucleotides are TGTGCCAGCTCACCCCCCTCCGTGAGGGATACGCAGTATTTT.

The genes are TRBV2 and TRBJ2-2; 8 bases agree with TRBD2. This CDR3 comprises 15 residues. The V gene end was trimmed by 7 bases and the J gene end by 0 bases; junction bases not matched to a gene: 4. The germline V gene encodes CDR1 SNHLY and CDR2 FYNNEI. This chain's CDR3 is CASKLADANTGELFF. DNA for the CDR3: TGTGCCAGCAAACTAGCGGATGCGAACACCGGGGAGCTGTTTTTT.

This clone was counted a single time. V usage is TRBV4-1 and J usage is TRBJ1-6, with 9 bases identical to TRBD1. Unmatched junction bases numbered 9, after V lost 2 bases and J lost 7 bases. The CDR3 is 17 amino acids. The germline CDR1 and CDR2 sequences are MGHRA and YSYEKL. CDR3 coding DNA: TGCGCCAGCAGCCAACTAATCCGGGACAGGGACAATTCACCCCTCCACTTT. Translation gives CASSQLIRDRDNSPLHF.

The chain links TRBV7-2 to TRBJ2-1, with unresolved D. CDR3 length equals 15 residues. Deletions cut 1 base from V and 2 bases from J, with 9 bases between. Germline assignment: CDR1 SGHTA and CDR2 FQGNSA. In DNA, the CDR3 is TGTGCCAGCAGCTTAGGCCGCGGCACCTACAATGAGCAGTTCTTC. This translates into CASSLGRGTYNEQFF.

The chain is built from TRBV19 and TRBJ2-1, with 13 bases that match TRBD2. Germline V lookup: CDR1 LNHDA, CDR2 SQIVND (reference sequence). V gave up 6 bases and J gave up 3 bases; unmatched junction bases: 8. CDR3 size: 17 residues. The CDR3 bases are TGTGCCAGTAGGACCAGGACTAGCGGGGGTTACTACAATGAGCAGTTCTTC. Amino acid sequence: CASRTRTSGGYYNEQFF.

V usage is TRBV6-5 and J usage is TRBJ1-1; D call uncertain. CDR1 is MNHEY, CDR2 SVGAGI, per germline. CDR3 length equals 13 residues. V was trimmed by 4 bases and J by 8 bases, leaving 14 bases between them. CDR3 bases: TGTGCCAGCAGTTCCGCAGGCCCCCTCGAAGCTTTCTTT. Protein sequence: CASSSAGPLEAFF.

As concerns this clone: At one end the junction does not follow the germline gene, possibly because of a read error. The gene calls are TRBV10-2 and TRBJ1-2, with D possibly TRBD1 on 5 matching bases. Germline V lookup: CDR1 WSHSY, CDR2 SAAADI. The CDR3 has 16 residues. CDR3 in amino acids: CASNEWRRGIEYGYTF. Here the CDR3 DNA reads TGCGCCAGCAATGAGTGGAGGAGGGGCATAGAGTATGGCTACACCTTC.

A remark on this clone: The sample carries other DNA sequences with the same CDR3. The chain couples TRBV6-6 to TRBJ1-4; D uncertain. This CDR3 comprises 11 residues. CDR1 is MNHNY and CDR2 is SVGAGI in the germline V gene (reference sequence). Trimming stripped 5 bases from V and 16 bases from J, with 14 bases between. The CDR3 spells CASSQGSNRFF. In nucleotides, the CDR3 is TGTGCCAGCAGTCAAGGGAGCAATAGGTTTTTT.

V usage is TRBV6-1 and J usage is TRBJ1-4, with 9 positions matching TRBD1. Per germline, CDR1 MNHNS and CDR2 SASEGT. The CDR3 length is 13 residues. J lost 6 bases, V lost 7 bases, and 3 bases had no gene match. The chain's CDR3 is CASKRQGDEKLFF. CDR3 in DNA: TGTGCCAGCAAGAGACAGGGGGATGAAAAACTGTTTTTT.

This rearrangement joins TRBV5-8 to TRBJ1-1; D is unresolved. V was pared by 0 bases and J by 6 bases, with 9 bases between. The CDR3 is made up of 13 amino acids. In germline, CDR1 is SGHTS, CDR2 YDEGEE. The DNA of the CDR3 is TGTGCCAGCAGCTTGGTATTCGGGTCTGAAGCTTTCTTT. Its translation is CASSLVFGSEAFF.

This clone was recorded a few times. The chain combines TRBV5-1 with TRBJ1-2, with D possibly TRBD1 on 6 matching bases. The germline gives CDR1 SGHRS, CDR2 YFSETQ. Trimming took 3 bases from V and 10 from J, leaving 16 bases between them. There are 13 residues in the CDR3. The chain's CDR3 is CASSSEIQGYYTF. Here the CDR3 DNA reads TGCGCCAGCAGCTCAGAGATACAGGGCTACTACACCTTC.